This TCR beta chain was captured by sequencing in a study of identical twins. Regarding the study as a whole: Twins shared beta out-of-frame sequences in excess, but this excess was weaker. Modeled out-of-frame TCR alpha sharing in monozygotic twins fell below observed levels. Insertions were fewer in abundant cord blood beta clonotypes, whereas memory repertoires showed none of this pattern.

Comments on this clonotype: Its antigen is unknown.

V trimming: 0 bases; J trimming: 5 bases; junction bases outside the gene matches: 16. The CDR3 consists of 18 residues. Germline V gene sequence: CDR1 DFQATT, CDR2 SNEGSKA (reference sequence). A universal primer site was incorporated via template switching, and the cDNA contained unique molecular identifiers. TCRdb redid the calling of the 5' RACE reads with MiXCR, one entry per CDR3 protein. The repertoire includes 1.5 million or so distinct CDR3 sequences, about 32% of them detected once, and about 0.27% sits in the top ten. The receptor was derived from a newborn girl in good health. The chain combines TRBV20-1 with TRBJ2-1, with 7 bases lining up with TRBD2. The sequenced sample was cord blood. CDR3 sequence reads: CSAREPRVRREWNNEQFF. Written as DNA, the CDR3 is TGCAGTGCTAGAGAGCCTCGAGTGAGGCGGGAGTGGAACAATGAGCAGTTCTTC.